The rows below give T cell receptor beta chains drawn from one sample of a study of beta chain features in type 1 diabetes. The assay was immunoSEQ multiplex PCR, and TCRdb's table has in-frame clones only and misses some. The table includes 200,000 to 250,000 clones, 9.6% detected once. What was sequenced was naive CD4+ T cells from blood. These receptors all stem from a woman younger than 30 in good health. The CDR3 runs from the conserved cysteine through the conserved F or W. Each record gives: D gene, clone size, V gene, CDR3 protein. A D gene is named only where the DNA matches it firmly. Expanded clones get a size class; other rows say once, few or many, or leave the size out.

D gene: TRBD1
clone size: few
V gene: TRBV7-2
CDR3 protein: CASSPSGQGQPQHF

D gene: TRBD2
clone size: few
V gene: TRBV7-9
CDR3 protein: CASILVAGGNEQFF

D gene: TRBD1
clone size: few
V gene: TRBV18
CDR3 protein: CASSPGQGSQPQHF

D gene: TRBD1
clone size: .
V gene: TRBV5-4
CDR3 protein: CASSIDRVPGELFF

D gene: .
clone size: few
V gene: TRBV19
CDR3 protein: CASSLQGGSGYGYTF

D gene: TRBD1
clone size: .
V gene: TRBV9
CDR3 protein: CASSGGQGGLETQYF

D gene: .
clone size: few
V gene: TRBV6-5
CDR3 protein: CASSYSWNTEAFF

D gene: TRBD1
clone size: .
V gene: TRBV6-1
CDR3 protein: CASSSRDRYLEQYF

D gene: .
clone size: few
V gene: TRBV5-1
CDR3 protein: CASSLRGSTDTQYF

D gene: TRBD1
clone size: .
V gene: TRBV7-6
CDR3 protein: CASSEDGTVNEKLFF

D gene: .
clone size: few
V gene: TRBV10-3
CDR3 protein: CAILSREGLYGYTF

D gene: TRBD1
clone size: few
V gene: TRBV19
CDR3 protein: CASSLVGGTSYEQYF

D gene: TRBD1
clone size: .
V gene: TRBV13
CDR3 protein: CASSPRTGGEKLFF

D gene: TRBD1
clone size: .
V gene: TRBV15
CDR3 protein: CATSRPGDRGPREQFF

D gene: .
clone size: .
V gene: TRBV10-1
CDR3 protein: CASSDRGSSYNEQFF

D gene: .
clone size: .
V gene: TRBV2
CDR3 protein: CASSRDTSNQPQHF

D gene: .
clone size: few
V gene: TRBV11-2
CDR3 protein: CASSYNSYNSPLHF

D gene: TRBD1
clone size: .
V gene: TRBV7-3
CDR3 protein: CASSSGQGADYGYTF

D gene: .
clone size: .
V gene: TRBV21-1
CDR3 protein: CASSKSGTNQPQHF

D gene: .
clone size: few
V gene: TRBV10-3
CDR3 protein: CAISATGMDEQYF

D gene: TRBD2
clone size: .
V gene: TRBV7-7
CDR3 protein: CASSSHEGGLGLEQFF

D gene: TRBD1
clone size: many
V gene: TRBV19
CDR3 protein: CASSYRGSYNEQFF

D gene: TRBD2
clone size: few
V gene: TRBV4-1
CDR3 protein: CASSQASATSGRVGDTQYF

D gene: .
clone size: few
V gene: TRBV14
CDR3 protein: CASSQVLQGGSYEQYF

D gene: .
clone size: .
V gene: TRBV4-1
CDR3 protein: CASLKVGGRTTDTQYF

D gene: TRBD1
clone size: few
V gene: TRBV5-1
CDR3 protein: CASSLAVGTATGYTF

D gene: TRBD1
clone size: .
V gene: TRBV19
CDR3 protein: CASKGQVNTEAFF

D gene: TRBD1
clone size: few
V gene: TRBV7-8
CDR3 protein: CASSLSPLDRAGNTIYF

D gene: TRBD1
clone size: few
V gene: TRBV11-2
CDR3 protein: CASSSGSRGTTNEKLFF

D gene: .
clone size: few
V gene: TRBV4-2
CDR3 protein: CASSQDGSSYEQYF

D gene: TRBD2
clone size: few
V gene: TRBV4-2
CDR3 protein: CASSQGLAGPKTQYF

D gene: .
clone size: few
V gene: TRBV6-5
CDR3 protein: CASSRDWEDTQYF

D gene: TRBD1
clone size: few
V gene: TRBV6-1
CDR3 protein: CASSEQGTTGGYNEQFF

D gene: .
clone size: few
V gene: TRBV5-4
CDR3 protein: CASSAGGLGSETEAFF

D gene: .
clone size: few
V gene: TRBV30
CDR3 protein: CAWSERANTEAFF

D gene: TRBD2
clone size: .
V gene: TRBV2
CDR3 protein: CASRKGLAGEQFF

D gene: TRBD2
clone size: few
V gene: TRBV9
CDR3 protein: CASSTLAGGYGEQFF

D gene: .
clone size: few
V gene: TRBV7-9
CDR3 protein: CASSLEGRDGFTDTQYF

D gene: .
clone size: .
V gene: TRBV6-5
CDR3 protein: CASSPRKRSNYGYTF

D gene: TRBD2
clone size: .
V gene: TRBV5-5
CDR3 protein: CASSAGLYPEQFF

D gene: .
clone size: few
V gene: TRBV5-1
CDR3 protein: CASSLVQGNTEAFF

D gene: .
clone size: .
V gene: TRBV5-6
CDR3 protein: CASSLEGRGAYEQYF

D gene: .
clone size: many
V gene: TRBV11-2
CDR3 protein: CASSAGWNTGELFF

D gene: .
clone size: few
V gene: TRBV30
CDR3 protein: CAWSTGKISNQPQHF